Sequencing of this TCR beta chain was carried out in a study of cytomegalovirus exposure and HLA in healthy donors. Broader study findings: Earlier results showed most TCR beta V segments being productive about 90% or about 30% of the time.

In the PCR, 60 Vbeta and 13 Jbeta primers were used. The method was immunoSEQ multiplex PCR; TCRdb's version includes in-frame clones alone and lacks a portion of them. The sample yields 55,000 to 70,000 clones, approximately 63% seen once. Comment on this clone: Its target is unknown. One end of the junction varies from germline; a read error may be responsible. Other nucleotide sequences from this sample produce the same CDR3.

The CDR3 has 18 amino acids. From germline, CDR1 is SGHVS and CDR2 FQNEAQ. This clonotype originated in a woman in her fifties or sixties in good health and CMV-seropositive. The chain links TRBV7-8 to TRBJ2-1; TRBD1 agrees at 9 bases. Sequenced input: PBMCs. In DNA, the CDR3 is TGTGCCAGCAGCTGGGACAGGGAGGAATGGTCGATTTACAATGAACAGTTCTTC. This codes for CASSWDREEWSIYNEQFF.